This entry features one TCR beta chain sequence. The entry originates in a study of T cell changes during pregnancy in multiple sclerosis. Method: immunoSEQ multiplex PCR; TCRdb's copy keeps in-frame clones and lacks some. The table has tens of thousands of clones, approximately 90% seen once. CDR3 length equals 17 residues. The germline CDR1 and CDR2 sequences are MNHNS and SASEGT. Trimming cost V 1 base and J 4 bases; bases outside gene matches: 12. The J gene is TRBJ2-7, the V gene TRBV6-1; the match to TRBD2 covers 8 bases. The sequencing used peripheral blood, collected in the first trimester of pregnancy. This receptor was taken from a female donor in good health, enrolled as a control in a pregnancy study. CDR3 DNA sequence: TGTGCCAGCAGTGAAGGTCTAGCGGGTCCCTCTTTATACGAGCAGTACTTC. Translating gives CASSEGLAGPSLYEQYF.